The clone carrying this TCR beta chain was seen more than once but under ten times. Its antigen is currently unknown. This specimen belongs to a study of T cells in Graves' hyperthyroidism and ophthalmopathy. Uncontrolled infection, other autoimmune disease, pregnancy and lactation each barred patients from inclusion. General study points: Most clonotypes expanded in the thyroid (above 0.001) were also present in blood.

Regions amplified from RNA transcripts were the TCR beta CDR3 regions. Researchers ran a first-round RT-PCR on the TCR CDR3 using the HTBI primer set. A single record per CDR3 protein comes from TCRdb applying MiXCR to the multiplex PCR reads. In the table there are about 380,000 distinct CDR3 sequences, about 14% of which are singletons. This clonotype was sampled from a woman aged 55-69 years with Graves' hyperthyroidism. Sample: blood.

This CDR3 reads CSVLSTTYNEQFF. Written as DNA, the CDR3 is TGCAGCGTCCTATCGACGACTTACAATGAGCAGTTCTTC. The chain carries TRBV29-1 and TRBJ2-1; unclear D gene. The V gene lost 6 bases and the J gene lost 4 bases, with 13 bases spanning the gap. Germline values: CDR1 SQVTM, CDR2 ANQGSEA. The CDR3 has 13 amino acids.